The subject of this entry is one T cell receptor beta chain. Assay used: immunoSEQ multiplex PCR; TCRdb lists only in-frame clones, some missing. The sample carries hundreds of thousands of clones, almost 90% recorded once. The sample belongs to a study of blood T cell repertoires in COVID-19. About the research overall: COVID-19 samples, acute and convalescent, were from the United States, Italy and Spain. Sources were T cells, B-cell-depleted T cells, or PBMCs; the material itself was cDNA or gDNA.

The sequence derives from a man at least 80 years old with acute or convalescent COVID-19. Specimen: peripheral blood.

In DNA, the CDR3 is TGTGCCAGCAGTCTAAGACAGATGAACACTGAAGCTTTCTTT. Residues: CASSLRQMNTEAFF. The chain joins TRBV6-2 or TRBV6-3 to TRBJ1-1; maybe TRBD1 (5 bases). Germline loops: CDR1 MNHEY, CDR2 SVGEGT. V lost 5 bases to trimming and J lost 0 bases, with 10 bases between them. The CDR3 runs to 14 residues.